Shown below are 10 T cell receptor beta chains from a single sample sequenced in a study. MiXCR was run by TCRdb on the 5' RACE reads, yielding one entry per CDR3 protein. In the table there are 45,000 to 70,000 distinct CDR3 sequences, 28% of which are singletons. What was sequenced was tumor-infiltrating memory CD4+ T cells sorted from the breast tumor. Subset noted: memory CD4+ T cells, CD4+CD45RO+CD25-. These receptors were taken from a female donor with breast cancer.

This clonotype occurred once. The chain carries TRBV27 and TRBJ2-2; 9 positions match TRBD1. This CDR3 is 15 amino acids long. Trimming took 6 bases from V and 6 from J; bases not matched to a gene: 8. Germline V gene lookup returns CDR1 MNHEY and CDR2 SMNVEV (reference sequence). CDR3 DNA: TGTGCCAGCAGGGGGGACAGGGACTCGGCCGGGGAGCTGTTTTTT. Its protein product is CASRGDRDSAGELFF.

V gene TRBV20-1 combines with J gene TRBJ2-5; D call uncertain. In germline, CDR1 is DFQATT, CDR2 SNEGSKA (reference sequence). Trimming cost V 6 bases and J 1 base, with 9 bases left between them. This CDR3 spans 12 amino acids. The chain's CDR3 is CSADQTQETQYF. The CDR3 DNA sequence: TGCAGTGCAGACCAAACCCAAGAGACCCAGTACTTC.

The rearrangement links TRBV20-1 to TRBJ1-5, with TRBD1 matching over 8 bases. Per the germline V gene, CDR1 is DFQATT and CDR2 is SNEGSKA (reference sequence). The J segment lost 4 bases and the V segment lost 0 bases, leaving 11 bases of the junction unmatched. The length of the CDR3 is 17 residues. The CDR3 sequence is CSARDRRTGSRNQPQHF. The CDR3 nucleotides read TGCAGTGCTAGAGACCGGCGGACAGGGTCGAGGAATCAGCCCCAGCATTTT.

Notes on this clonotype: At one end the junction does not follow the germline gene, possibly because of a read error. The chain employs TRBV5-4 and TRBJ2-5, with a weak D call TRBD1 (6 bases). Germline V gene lookup returns CDR1 SGHNT and CDR2 YYREEE (reference sequence). CDR3 size: 14 residues. CDR3 protein: CASSSQGNQDTQYF. In DNA, the CDR3 is TGTGCCAGCAGCTCACAGGGAAACCAAGATACCCAGTACTTC.

This chain connects TRBV7-2 to TRBJ1-1; the D gene is possibly TRBD1 (6 bases). Germline V CDR1 and CDR2: SGHTA, FQGNSA. V gave up 5 bases and J gave up 1 base, with 26 bases separating them. This CDR3 is 19 amino acids long. Written as DNA, the CDR3 is TGTGCCAGCAGCCCGATACCGCGGGGGCAGGGCAGGGCGAACACTGAAGCTTTCTTT. As protein: CASSPIPRGQGRANTEAFF.

This chain connects TRBV7-3 to TRBJ1-1; D not resolved. The CDR3 has 13 amino acids. V was trimmed by 0 bases and J by 0 bases, leaving 2 bases between them. Germline values: CDR1 SGHTA, CDR2 FQGTGA. The CDR3 reads CASSLTMNTEAFF. CDR3 bases: TGTGCCAGCAGCTTAACGATGAACACTGAAGCTTTCTTT.

This clonotype was counted between two and nine times. The genes are TRBV10-3 and TRBJ1-2; D is ambiguous. Trimming took 4 bases from V and 2 from J, leaving 8 bases between them. Germline V CDR1 and CDR2: ENHRY, SYGVKD. The CDR3 totals 13 residues. CDR3 in DNA: TGTGCCATCAGTGGGGAACAGAACTATGGCTACACCTTC. It codes for CAISGEQNYGYTF.

There are many counts of this clonotype. CDR3 region: CASSLQGAYTEAFF. The CDR3 nucleotides read TGTGCCAGCAGTTTACAGGGGGCGTACACTGAAGCTTTCTTT. The chain recombines TRBV6-5 with TRBJ1-1; 9 bases align to TRBD1. This CDR3 contains 14 residues. The V gene end was trimmed by 4 bases and the J gene end by 3 bases; junction bases not matched to a gene: 3. The germline V gene has CDR1 MNHEY and CDR2 SVGAGI.

This clonotype was seen only a few times. The rearrangement joins TRBV4-2 to TRBJ1-4; D gene uncertain. The length of the CDR3 is 14 residues. Trimming removed 0 bases from V and 6 bases from J, with 8 bases in between. Germline V lookup: CDR1 LGHNA, CDR2 YNFKEQ. The CDR3 sequence is CASSQEGMHEKLFF. CDR3 in DNA: TGTGCCAGCAGCCAAGAGGGGATGCATGAAAAACTGTTTTTT.

This rearrangement joins TRBV4-1 to TRBJ2-5, with 7 bases lining up with TRBD2. The germline gives CDR1 MGHRA, CDR2 YSYEKL. CDR3 size: 14 residues. The V and J ends lost 2 bases and 5 bases, in that order; junction bases with no gene match: 5. CDR3 in DNA: TGCGCCAGCAGCCAAAGGACTAGAGGGGAGACCCAGTACTTC. Its translation: CASSQRTRGETQYF.